Following are 5 T cell receptor beta chains from one sample sequenced in a study of control samples from healthy donors and cancer patients. The method was immunoSEQ multiplex PCR; TCRdb's version includes in-frame clones alone and lacks a portion of them. The profile shows about 150,000 clones, about 94% of them singletons. The sequenced material came from blood. The origin of the receptors is a man aged 40-50 years in good health.

The chain has TRBV24-1 and TRBJ1-1; tentatively, D is TRBD1 (5 bases). The CDR3 consists of 14 residues. Trimming shortened V by 7 bases and J by 3 bases, and 14 bases separated the two germline ends. Germline CDR1 and CDR2: KGHDR and SFDVKD. The CDR3 here is CATRAGGFDTEAFF. The CDR3 DNA is TGTGCCACCAGAGCTGGGGGGTTTGACACTGAAGCTTTCTTT.

The CDR3 bases are TGTGCCAGCATGGAAGGGTTTGGCAATCAGCCCCAGCATTTT. Translated: CASMEGFGNQPQHF. This sequence joins TRBV2 and TRBJ1-5; D is unresolved. The CDR3 consists of 14 residues. V lost 7 bases, J lost 2 bases, and 12 bases lay in between. Germline V gene lookup returns CDR1 SNHLY and CDR2 FYNNEI.

The chain employs TRBV14 and TRBJ1-2; D perhaps matches TRBD1 (6 bases). CDR1 and CDR2 from the germline V gene are SGHDN and FVKESK. The V and J ends lost 4 bases and 4 bases respectively, with 13 bases between them. CDR3 length equals 14 residues. CDR3 nucleotide sequence: TGTGCCAGCAGCCCACTAGGGGGGACCTATGGCTACACCTTC. Protein product: CASSPLGGTYGYTF.

The chain couples TRBV7-8 to TRBJ1-4; the D gene is possibly TRBD1 (6 bases). This CDR3 comprises 14 residues. CDR1 is SGHVS and CDR2 is FQNEAQ in the germline V gene. Trimming stripped 1 base from V and 5 bases from J, with 8 bases between. The CDR3 protein is CASSLVGQNEKLFF. For the CDR3, the DNA is TGTGCCAGCAGCTTAGTGGGACAAAATGAAAAACTGTTTTTT.

V is TRBV6-1 and J is TRBJ2-7; TRBD1 matches at 10 bases. The CDR3 loop spans 16 amino acids. CDR1 MNHNS and CDR2 SASEGT come from the germline V gene. The J segment lost 2 bases and the V segment lost 2 bases, leaving 6 bases of the junction unmatched. This chain's CDR3 is CASSETGTGATYEQYF. In nucleotides, the CDR3 is TGTGCCAGCAGTGAAACGGGGACAGGGGCTACCTACGAGCAGTACTTC.